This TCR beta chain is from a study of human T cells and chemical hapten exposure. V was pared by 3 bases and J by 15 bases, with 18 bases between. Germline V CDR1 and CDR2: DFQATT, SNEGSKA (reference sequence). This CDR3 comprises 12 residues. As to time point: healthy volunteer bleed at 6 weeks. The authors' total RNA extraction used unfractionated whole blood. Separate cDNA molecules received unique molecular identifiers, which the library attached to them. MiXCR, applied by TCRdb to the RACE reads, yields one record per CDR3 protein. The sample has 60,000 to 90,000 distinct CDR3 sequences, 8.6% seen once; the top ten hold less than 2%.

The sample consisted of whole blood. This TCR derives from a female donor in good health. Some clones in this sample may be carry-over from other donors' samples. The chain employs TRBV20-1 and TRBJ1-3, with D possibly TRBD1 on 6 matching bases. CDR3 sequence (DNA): TGCAGTGCTAGGGATCTCAGGGGCCCGGGATATTTT. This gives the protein CSARDLRGPGYF.